This T cell receptor beta chain was identified in a study of CD8 T cells in ankylosing spondylitis (dated by TCRdb to the late 2010s). Turning to the overall study: The study profiled T cell receptor beta repertoires in healthy donors and ankylosing spondylitis patients to find disease-linked TCR variants. The whole study cohort included some 100 healthy donors and around 24 ankylosing spondylitis patients. Peripheral blood was sampled, and synovial fluid was additionally collected from ankylosing spondylitis patients. What the authors observed across the whole study: Some motif variants were previously reported in synovial fluid and blood of reactive arthritis patients, suggesting common disease-initiation mechanisms. According to the report, matched synovial fluid samples from ankylosing spondylitis patients were significantly enriched for the disease-linked clones. Blood from ankylosing spondylitis patients appeared to be characterized by a TCR beta motif made up of about 8 highly homologous amino acid variants. A CD8+ phenotype was shown by the disease-linked clones, which were found at relatively low frequencies in peripheral blood.

Sequencer: Illumina HiSeq 2500. Quantitative 5'-RACE with molecular barcodes was the method used to prepare the TCR beta libraries. As for the original processing: A new computational method, built on a probabilistic model of VDJ rearrangement, was used to identify disease-linked TCR variants. TCRdb handled the public reads itself, with Q25 trimming in fastp and clone calling in MiXCR, and kept productive beta chains. Under each unique CDR3 protein, matching rows form one entry showing the most common genes and DNA. For this entry, the V and J calls and clone size follow TCRdb and not the study's own pipeline. The sample table records 160,000 or so distinct CDR3 sequences; 9.8% of these occur just once. Roughly 16% of the sample is held by the ten biggest clonotypes. This clonotype was counted a few times. The antigen it recognizes is unknown. No quality values exist for individual bases; no much larger clone is one base distant.

The CDR3 sequence holds 14 residues, the cysteine and phenylalanine included. Solely the CDR3 DNA is kept, with 42 bases framed from the first base. V lost 6 bases and J lost 6 bases, and the count of bases not matched to a germline gene is 7. The germline V gene provides CDR1 MNHNS and CDR2 SASEGT. The sequence is built from TRBV6-1 and TRBJ2-2; TRBD1 aligns with 7 central bases. The source material was blood, either unsorted or a sorted T cell fraction (not recorded which). This TCR was recovered from a female donor with ankylosing spondylitis or in good health (not recorded which). The nucleotide sequence is given as TGTGCCAGCAGCCCTAAACAGGGGCCCGGGGAGCTGTTTTTT. This encodes CASSPKQGPGELFF.